One TCR beta chain is described in this entry. This specimen comes from a study of blood T cell repertoires in COVID-19. Study in general: Samples of COVID-19 (acute and convalescent) were obtained from the United States, Italy and Spain. T cells, B-cell-depleted T cells, or PBMCs supplied cDNA or gDNA.

Per the authors' pipeline: Counts of nucleated cells, estimated from reference gene primer amplification, were obtained. Profiled with immunoSEQ multiplex PCR; TCRdb holds only in-frame clones, not every one. The V and J calls and clone size were taken over from that table, and D and trimming were inferred from the DNA. The data hold around 300,000 clones, with roughly 86% observed a single time. The germline CDR1 and CDR2 sequences are ENHRY and SYGVKD. This CDR3 has 15 amino acids. V was clipped by 3 bases and J by 2 bases; unmatched bases: 4. The origin of this receptor is a man between 18 and 29 years old with active or convalescent COVID-19. The chain joins TRBV10-3 to TRBJ1-3; TRBD1 agrees at 7 bases. What was sequenced was peripheral blood. The CDR3 loop reads CAISDDRDPGNTIYF. DNA for the CDR3: TGTGCCATCAGTGATGACAGGGACCCTGGAAACACCATATATTTT.